One and the same sample provided the 20 T cell receptor beta chains below, sequenced in a study of T cells in Graves' hyperthyroidism and ophthalmopathy. Amplification of TCR beta CDR3 regions used RNA as the template. The HTBI primer set served for first-round RT-PCR of the TCR CDR3. TCRdb called the multiplex PCR reads again in MiXCR, with one record for every CDR3 protein. The data contain approximately 400,000 distinct CDR3 sequences, about 18% of them singletons. The sample was blood. The origin of the receptors is a young man with Graves' ophthalmopathy.

For this clonotype: At one of its ends the junction is not consistent with the germline gene, which may arise from a read error. The chain is built from TRBV7-8 and TRBJ2-2; D possibly matches TRBD1 or TRBD2 (5 bases each). The CDR3 covers 15 residues. Germline loops: CDR1 SGHVS, CDR2 FQNEAQ. CDR3 amino acids: CASSPRDLNTWELFF. The DNA of the CDR3 is TGTGCCAGCAGCCCAAGGGACCTTAACACCTGGGAGCTGTTTTTT.

This chain connects TRBV6-2 or TRBV6-3 to TRBJ2-1; D uncertain. The length of the CDR3 is 17 residues. V was clipped by 5 bases and J by 3 bases, with 20 bases between them. CDR1 is MNHEY, CDR2 SVGEGT, per germline. The CDR3 DNA is TGTGCCAGCAGTCAAACTCGTTACAGAGACAACTACAATGAGCAGTTCTTC. Translating gives CASSQTRYRDNYNEQFF.

This clonotype appeared many times. This sequence joins TRBV5-5 and TRBJ1-1; 8 bases fit TRBD1. This CDR3 has 19 amino acids. The germline CDR1 and CDR2 sequences are SGHKS and YYEKEE (reference sequence). With 0 bases clipped from V and 1 base from J, the junction kept 14 bases outside the gene matches. Here the CDR3 DNA reads TGTGCCAGCAGCTTGGCCCCCGGACAGGGCCTTACATCGAACACTGAAGCTTTCTTT. It is translated as CASSLAPGQGLTSNTEAFF.

The chain employs TRBV12-3 or TRBV12-4 and TRBJ2-1, with 7 positions matching TRBD2. Germline trimming cut 4 bases from V and 7 bases from J; bases unmatched to any gene: 13. This CDR3 comprises 16 residues. The CDR3 loop reads CASSYGLAGPWNEQFF. CDR3 nucleotide sequence: TGTGCCAGCAGTTACGGTTTAGCGGGCCCCTGGAATGAGCAGTTCTTC.

A few counts support this clonotype. V usage is TRBV5-1 and J usage is TRBJ1-3, with no clear D. This CDR3 spans 15 amino acids. Germline CDR1 SGHRS, CDR2 YFSETQ. Trimming pared 4 bases from V and 1 base from J, leaving 12 bases between. CDR3 DNA: TGCGCCAGCAGCCCGACGTGGCTGTCTGGAAACACCATATATTTT. It is translated as CASSPTWLSGNTIYF.

The chain uses TRBV2 and TRBJ2-1; D remains ambiguous. This CDR3 spans 12 amino acids. The germline V gene encodes CDR1 SNHLY and CDR2 FYNNEI. V dropped 2 bases and J dropped 7 bases, with 6 bases sitting between them. This chain's CDR3 is CASSENGNEQFF. CDR3 DNA: TGTGCCAGCAGTGAAAATGGGAATGAGCAGTTCTTC.

V is TRBV10-1 and J is TRBJ2-1, with 12 bases fitting TRBD2. The CDR3 has 15 residues. With V trimmed by 7 bases and J by 12 bases, 13 bases remained unmatched. Germline V gene lookup returns CDR1 WNHNN and CDR2 SYGVQD (reference sequence). CDR3 sequence reads: CASIGTLAGGQGQFF. The CDR3 DNA reads as TGCGCCAGCATCGGGACCCTAGCGGGGGGGCAGGGGCAGTTCTTC.

As to this clonotype: This may stem from a read error, because a much larger clone lies one nucleotide away. V and J are TRBV3-1 and TRBJ2-2, with a possible D match to TRBD2 (6 bases). This CDR3 is built from 15 residues. The germline V gene has CDR1 LGHDT and CDR2 YNNKEL (reference sequence). The chain's CDR3 is CASSQALLNTGGLFF. The CDR3, as DNA: TGTGCCAGCAGCCAAGCTCTACTGAACACCGGGGGGCTGTTTTTT.

V is TRBV11-2 and J is TRBJ2-5, with 7 bases aligning to TRBD2. This CDR3 comprises 13 residues. V shed 4 bases, J shed 1 base, and the junction held 0 bases outside the gene matches. The germline V gene encodes CDR1 SGHAT and CDR2 FQNNGV. This chain's CDR3 is CASSWTSQETQYF. The CDR3 DNA reads as TGTGCCAGCAGCTGGACTAGCCAAGAGACCCAGTACTTC.

This clonotype showed up many times. This chain links TRBV12-3 or TRBV12-4 with TRBJ1-1; D is perhaps TRBD1 (5 bases). CDR3 length: 14 amino acids. V lost 8 bases, J lost 5 bases, and 18 bases lay in between. This CDR3 is CASSPPGAGTEAFF. The CDR3 nucleotides read TGTGCCAGCTCCCCTCCGGGCGCAGGGACTGAAGCTTTCTTT.

In this sample, this clonotype turned up many times. J is TRBJ2-5 and V is TRBV2; unclear D gene. The CDR3 extends over 12 amino acids. The germline V gene encodes CDR1 SNHLY and CDR2 FYNNEI. V shed 7 bases and J shed 3 bases, with 9 bases lying between them. The CDR3 bases are TGTGCCAGCAAAGCAGGAGAAGAGACCCAGTACTTC. Translation gives CASKAGEETQYF. The full variable domain, rest sourced from reference TRBV2 and TRBJ2-5, is EPEVTQTPSHQVTQMGQEVILRCVPISNHLYFYWYRQILGQKVEFLVSFYNNEISEKSEIFDDQFSVERPDGSNFTLKIRSTKLEDSAMYFCASKAGEETQYFGPGTRLLVL.

This clonotype has only a few counts. A much bigger clone sits one base away, suggesting this may be a read error. V is TRBV11-2 and J is TRBJ2-6; D unclear. The CDR3 has 15 amino acids. V lost 8 bases and J 0 bases, leaving 11 bases between the germline ends. Germline V gene lookup returns CDR1 SGHAT and CDR2 FQNNGV. The DNA for the CDR3 is TGTGCCAGCGGCCACAGCCGCTCTGGGGCCAACGTCCTGACTTTC. Its translation: CASGHSRSGANVLTF.

The chain uses TRBV18 and TRBJ2-5; either TRBD1 or TRBD2 may fit D (5 bases each). Germline loops: CDR1 KGHSH, CDR2 LQKENI. The CDR3 consists of 14 residues. Deletions cut 3 bases from V and 4 bases from J, with 12 bases between. CDR3 amino acids: CASSPVEGRETQYF. The CDR3 nucleotides are TGTGCCAGCTCACCCGTTGAGGGGAGAGAGACCCAGTACTTC.

In its sample, this clonotype was seen a few times. Its ends do not fully match the called genes, so a read error is possible. CDR3 amino acids: CASTTPGGPPPHF. CDR3 nucleotide sequence: TGTGCCAGCACCACCCCTGGGGGGCCCCCCCCCCACTTT. This rearrangement joins TRBV6-1 to TRBJ1-6; possibly TRBD1 for D (6 bases). The CDR3 has 13 residues. Germline CDR1 MNHNS, CDR2 SASEGT.

J is TRBJ1-4 and V is TRBV6-1; D gene unclear. V was trimmed by 0 bases and J by 1 base, leaving 9 bases between them. The CDR3 is 16 residues long. Germline V gives CDR1 MNHNS, CDR2 SASEGT. DNA for the CDR3: TGTGCCAGCAGTGAAGCGAAGCGGCAAACTAATGAAAAACTGTTTTTT. It encodes CASSEAKRQTNEKLFF.

There are many counts of this clonotype. The chain combines TRBV6-1 with TRBJ1-1; D uncertain. Trimming left V 6 bases short and J 4 bases short, with 6 bases between. This CDR3 has 11 amino acids. CDR1 and CDR2 (germline): MNHNS, SASEGT. The CDR3 region is CASRQSTEAFF. The CDR3, as DNA: TGTGCCAGCAGGCAGAGCACTGAAGCTTTCTTT.

The rearrangement uses TRBV6-1 and TRBJ1-2, with a tentative D call TRBD1 (6 bases). Trimming left V 4 bases short and J 0 bases short, with 12 bases between. This CDR3 has 15 amino acids. Germline values: CDR1 MNHNS, CDR2 SASEGT. CDR3 region: CASSADSNPNYGYTF. CDR3 nucleotides: TGTGCCAGCAGTGCGGACAGTAACCCTAACTATGGCTACACCTTC.

This clonotype was seen a few times. The chain has TRBV5-1 and TRBJ2-5; unclear D gene. From germline, CDR1 is SGHRS and CDR2 YFSETQ. The length of the CDR3 is 13 residues. Trimming stripped 4 bases from V and 1 base from J, with 8 bases between. CDR3 loop: CASSPLLQETQYF. The CDR3 DNA sequence: TGCGCCAGCAGCCCCCTACTCCAAGAGACCCAGTACTTC. Filled out from reference TRBV5-1 and TRBJ2-5, the complete variable domain reads KAGVTQTPRYLIKTRGQQVTLSCSPISGHRSVSWYQQTPGQGLQFLFEYFSETQRNKGNFPGRFSGRQFSNSRSEMNVSTLELGDSALYLCASSPLLQETQYFGPGTRLLVL.

This clonotype was seen ten or more times. The V and J genes are TRBV7-9 and TRBJ1-4; D is undetermined. Germline loops: CDR1 SEHNR, CDR2 FQNEAQ (reference sequence). Trimming pared 2 bases from V and 8 bases from J, leaving 9 bases between. There are 13 residues in the CDR3. The DNA for the CDR3 is TGTGCCAGCAGCTTAAGTAACGGGGAAAAACTGTTTTTT. This sequence encodes CASSLSNGEKLFF.

This clonotype was seen a handful of times. This chain uses TRBV20-1 with TRBJ1-2; 10 bases are a match to TRBD1. Trimming cost V 6 bases and J 6 bases; bases outside gene matches: 7. CDR1 and CDR2 from the germline V gene are DFQATT and SNEGSKA (reference sequence). This CDR3 comprises 13 residues. DNA for the CDR3: TGCAGTGCCCGCCGGGGGACAGGGGATGGCTACACCTTC. Encoded protein: CSARRGTGDGYTF.